This passage covers 9 T cell receptor beta chains from one sample sequenced in a study of shared clonotypes between healthy human individuals. Produced via immunoSEQ multiplex PCR; TCRdb's table is partial and in-frame only. Of more than 1.2 million clones in the sample, approximately 98.5% are singletons; the top ten hold 0.36%. The source material was naive CD4+ T cells sorted from blood. Subset noted: CD45RA+ positively selected. The receptors were sampled from a man in his thirties or forties in good health.

Concerning this clone: The same CDR3 arises from other DNA sequences in this sample as well. V and J are TRBV5-1 and TRBJ2-2; 12 bases match TRBD2. With 4 bases clipped from V and 4 bases from J, the junction kept 2 bases outside the gene matches. The CDR3 loop spans 15 amino acids. Germline CDR1 and CDR2: SGHRS and YFSETQ. The CDR3 bases are TGCGCCAGCAGCGCGGGACTAGCGGGCACCGGGGAGCTGTTTTTT. It translates to CASSAGLAGTGELFF.

The chain carries TRBV10-3 and TRBJ2-3, with TRBD1 as a possible D gene (5 bases). CDR1 ENHRY and CDR2 SYGVKD come from the germline V gene. V was clipped by 2 bases and J by 5 bases, with 5 bases between them. The CDR3 is 12 residues long. CDR3 residues: CAISERGDTQYF. The CDR3, as DNA: TGTGCCATCAGTGAGAGGGGAGATACGCAGTATTTT.

This clone came up once. The V gene is TRBV14, the J gene TRBJ2-7; the match to TRBD2 covers 9 bases. The germline CDR1 and CDR2 sequences are SGHDN and FVKESK. V was pared by 2 bases and J by 4 bases, with 12 bases of the junction left unmatched. The CDR3 has 17 amino acids. This CDR3 is CASSQYSDSGSFYEQYF. DNA for the CDR3: TGTGCCAGCAGCCAATATTCGGATAGCGGGAGTTTTTACGAGCAGTACTTC.

The chain joins TRBV7-8 to TRBJ1-4; the D is unclear. The V end lost 2 bases, the J end lost 7 bases, and 11 bases lay between the germline ends. Germline CDR1 is SGHVS and CDR2 is FQNEAQ. CDR3 length equals 14 residues. As DNA, the CDR3 is TGTGCCAGCAGCTTAAGCCGGACGGCTGAAAAACTGTTTTTT. Protein sequence: CASSLSRTAEKLFF.

CDR3 coding DNA: TGTGCCGGGGGGACAGGGATGTTTCCTGGAAACACCATATATTTT. Encoded protein: CAGGTGMFPGNTIYF. This chain uses TRBV28 with TRBJ1-3; the match to TRBD1 covers 9 bases. J was trimmed by 2 bases and V by 11 bases; bases with no gene match: 10. Germline CDR1 MDHEN, CDR2 SYDVKM. The CDR3 consists of 15 residues.

This chain joins TRBV6-5 and TRBJ2-7, with a possible D match to TRBD1 (6 bases). Per germline, CDR1 MNHEY and CDR2 SVGAGI. Trimming stripped 0 bases from V and 2 bases from J, with 11 bases between. The CDR3 loop spans 15 amino acids. CDR3 sequence: CASSYSPGDAYEQYF. For the CDR3, the DNA is TGTGCCAGCAGTTACTCGCCAGGGGATGCCTACGAGCAGTACTTC.

The J gene is TRBJ2-3, the V gene TRBV4-3; the D gene is possibly TRBD2 (6 bases). This CDR3 has 15 amino acids. Germline-derived CDR1 and CDR2 are LGHNA and YSLEER. V lost 0 bases and J lost 4, with 11 bases in between. The CDR3 nucleotides read TGCGCCAGCAGCCAAGAGCGGGAACGGGCAGATACGCAGTATTTT. Amino acids: CASSQERERADTQYF.

This clone appeared a single time. The rearrangement joins TRBV7-6 to TRBJ1-1; tentatively, D is TRBD1 (5 bases). CDR3 size: 13 residues. Germline CDR1 SGHVS, CDR2 FNYEAQ. V was shortened by 5 bases and J by 4 bases, with 11 bases between the two germline ends. The CDR3 DNA is TGTGCCAGCAGCGCTTACAGGATCACTGAAGCTTTCTTT. It is translated as CASSAYRITEAFF.

The chain recombines TRBV5-1 with TRBJ2-7, with D uncertain. Between the trimmed V and J ends, which lost 0 bases and 1 base, there was a span of 8 bases. The length of the CDR3 is 14 residues. The germline gives CDR1 SGHRS, CDR2 YFSETQ. Here the CDR3 reads CASSLGALSYEQYF. CDR3 coding DNA: TGCGCCAGCAGCTTGGGGGCGCTTTCCTACGAGCAGTACTTC.